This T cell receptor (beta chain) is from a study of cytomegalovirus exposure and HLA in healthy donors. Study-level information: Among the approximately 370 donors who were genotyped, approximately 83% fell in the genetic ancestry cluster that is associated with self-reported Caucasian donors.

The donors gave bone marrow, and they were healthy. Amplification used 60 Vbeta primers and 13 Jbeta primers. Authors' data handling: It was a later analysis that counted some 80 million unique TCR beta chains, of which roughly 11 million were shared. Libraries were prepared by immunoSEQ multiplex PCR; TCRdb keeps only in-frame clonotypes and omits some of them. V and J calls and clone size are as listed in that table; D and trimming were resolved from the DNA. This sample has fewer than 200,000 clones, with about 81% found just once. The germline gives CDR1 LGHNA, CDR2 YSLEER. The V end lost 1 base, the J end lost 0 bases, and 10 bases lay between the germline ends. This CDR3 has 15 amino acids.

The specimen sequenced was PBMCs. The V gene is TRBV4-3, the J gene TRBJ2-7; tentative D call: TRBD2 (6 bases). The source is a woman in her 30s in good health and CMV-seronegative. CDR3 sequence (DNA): TGCGCCAGCAGCCAAGGGAGGCGGGACTCCTACGAGCAGTACTTC. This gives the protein CASSQGRRDSYEQYF.